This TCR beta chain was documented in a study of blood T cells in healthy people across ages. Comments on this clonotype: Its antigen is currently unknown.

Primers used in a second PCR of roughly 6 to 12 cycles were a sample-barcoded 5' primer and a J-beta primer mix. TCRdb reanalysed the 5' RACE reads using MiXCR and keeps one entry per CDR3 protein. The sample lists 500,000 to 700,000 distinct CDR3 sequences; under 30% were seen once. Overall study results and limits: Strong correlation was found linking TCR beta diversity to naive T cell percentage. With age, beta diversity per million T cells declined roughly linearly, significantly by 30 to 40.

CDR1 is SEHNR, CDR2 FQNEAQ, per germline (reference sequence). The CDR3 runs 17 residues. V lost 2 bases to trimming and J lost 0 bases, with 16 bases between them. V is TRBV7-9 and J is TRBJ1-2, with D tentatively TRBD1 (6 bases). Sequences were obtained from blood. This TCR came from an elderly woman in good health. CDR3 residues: CASSLPYREIANYGYTF. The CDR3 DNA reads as TGTGCCAGCAGCTTACCATACAGGGAAATTGCTAACTATGGCTACACCTTC.